This T cell receptor beta chain was identified in a study of blood T cell repertoires in COVID-19. The CDR3 length is 14 residues. Germline V gene data show CDR1 as LNHDA and CDR2 as SQIVND (reference sequence). With V trimmed by 9 bases and J by 1 base, 9 bases remained unmatched. Only in-frame clones appear in the TCRdb table, and some are missing; sequencing was by immunoSEQ multiplex PCR. The sample records about 140,000 clones, about four fifths being singletons. Participant age was about 18 to 89 years, and participants resided in about two dozen US areas. This clonotype was obtained from a woman aged 50 to 65 with acute COVID-19. The chain couples TRBV19 to TRBJ2-7; TRBD1 matches at 7 bases. The source material was PBMCs or T cells enriched from blood (not recorded which). The CDR3 coding sequence is TGTGCCAGCTCCCCACCGGGACAGTCCTACGAGCAGTACTTC. Translation: CASSPPGQSYEQYF.